This TCR beta chain was obtained from a study of blood T cell repertoires in COVID-19. At the level of the study: COVID-19 samples, acute and convalescent, were from the United States, Italy and Spain. PBMCs, B-cell-depleted T cells, or T cells were the source of the cDNA or gDNA that made up the material.

With 5 bases removed from V and 5 bases from J, the gap between germline ends came to 8 bases. The CDR3 is made up of 12 amino acids. Clones were read by immunoSEQ multiplex PCR, and TCRdb kept only the in-frame ones, dropping some. The table lists about 220,000 clones, 80% of them singletons. Material: peripheral blood. The chain couples TRBV12-3 or TRBV12-4 to TRBJ2-3; D may be TRBD2 (5 bases). The TCR sequence derives from a woman in her 70s with acute or convalescent COVID-19. The CDR3 DNA follows: TGTGCCAGCAGTAAAGGAGGAGATACGCAGTATTTT. Protein product: CASSKGGDTQYF.